This T cell receptor (beta chain) is drawn from a study of CD8+CD57+ T cells in acquired aplastic anemia. Study in general: Yields of DNA that came from sorted CD4+ and CD8+ cells averaged about 3.4 ug.

Genomic DNA, serving as template, underwent TCR beta VDJ and CDR3 profiling. MiXCR, run by TCRdb on the reads, gives a single entry per CDR3 protein. The data contain about 170,000 distinct CDR3 sequences, about 60% of them singletons. Turning to this clonotype: Its antigen remains unidentified.

The CDR3 spans 17 residues. The V gene end was trimmed by 6 bases and the J gene end by 2 bases; junction bases not matched to a gene: 6. CDR1 SNHLY and CDR2 FYNNEI come from the germline V gene. Findings and limits, study-wide: Significance was not reached for CD8+ Simpson's diversity between patients and controls.

The TCR sequence derives from a human donor in good health. Sequencing was done on a sample of sorted CD4+, CD8+, or CD8+CD57+ T cells (not recorded which) from PBMCs. The chain has TRBV2 and TRBJ2-1; 14 nucleotides line up with TRBD2. The CDR3 sequence is CASSRLTSGRAYNEQFF. For the CDR3, the DNA is TGTGCCAGCAGCAGGTTGACTAGCGGGAGGGCCTACAATGAGCAGTTCTTC.